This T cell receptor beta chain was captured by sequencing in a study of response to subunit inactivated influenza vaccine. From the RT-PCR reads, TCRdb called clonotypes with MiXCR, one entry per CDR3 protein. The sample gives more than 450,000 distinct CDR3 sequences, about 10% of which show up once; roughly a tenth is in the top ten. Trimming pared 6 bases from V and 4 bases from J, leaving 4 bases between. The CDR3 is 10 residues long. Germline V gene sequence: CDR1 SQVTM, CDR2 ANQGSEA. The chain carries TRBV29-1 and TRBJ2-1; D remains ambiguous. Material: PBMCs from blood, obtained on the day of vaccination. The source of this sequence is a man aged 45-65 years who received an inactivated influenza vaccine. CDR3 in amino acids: CSVLYNEQFF. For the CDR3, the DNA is TGCAGCGTCCTGTACAATGAGCAGTTCTTC.